This entry concerns a single TCR beta chain. Its antigen specificity is not known. It has no much larger one-base neighbor in the sample; base qualities were not kept. This sample was included in a study of blood T cell repertoires in COVID-19 (TCRdb year 2020). Concerning the study at large: Collaborator samples came from the United States, Italy and Spain and covered acute and convalescent phases of COVID-19. The samples were drawn from the first 160 participants of the ongoing ImmuneRACE study and from about 1,200 subjects provided by 6 global collaborators. Deeply sampled blood TCRbeta repertoires from subjects exposed to, actively infected with, or recovered from COVID-19 were included in the dataset. The repertoires were released in a freely available public database intended as a resource for research on the immune response to SARS-CoV-2. A de-identified subject ID, COVID-19 status, age in years and sex were almost always included in the sample metadata. HLA class I and class II types, where available, came from metadata supplied by the sample provider rather than from assay-based typing. The prospective study material was composed of cDNA or gDNA derived from T cells, B-cell-depleted T cells, or PBMCs.

TCRbeta CDR3 regions were amplified from genomic DNA by means of the immunoSEQ Assay, a bias-controlled multiplex PCR. The paper's data handling went like this. Nucleated cell counts per sample were estimated from amplification of reference gene primers within the assay. To quantify the absolute abundance of each unique TCRbeta CDR3 rearrangement, sequence reads were collapsed and filtered. For each sample, productive Simpson clonality was calculated as the square root of Simpson's diversity index across productive rearrangements. The clones in this table, taken by TCRdb from immuneACCESS, are in-frame only. Not every clone is retained; where verified, under half of the shortfall comes from an unresolved V gene, and the cause of the rest is unknown. The V and J calls and clone size come from that table; D and trimming were worked out from the DNA. The sample yields under 250,000 clones; 70% to 90% were counted once. Roughly 2.8% of the sample comes from the top ten.

On the study overall, not on this receptor specifically: Clinical and demographic metadata were provided uncurated, with the amount varying by source and participant.

A second Seattle source provided samples from volunteer blood donors who had recovered from COVID-19. The collaborating institutions used their own protocols to collect whole blood in K2EDTA tubes. Collaborator samples were shipped for TCRbeta analysis as frozen whole blood, isolated PBMCs, or DNA extracted from either sample type. This receptor was identified in a man in his fifties who had recovered from COVID-19. The sequencing sample was made of peripheral blood.

The nucleotide sequence is given as TGTGCCAGTAGTTTACGGACAGTGGGGAATGAGCAGTTCTTC. This gives the protein CASSLRTVGNEQFF. The chain employs TRBV19 and TRBJ2-1; 6 matching bases give a weak D call of TRBD1. In the germline V gene (reference sequence), CDR1 corresponds to LNHDA and CDR2 to SQIVND. Reading from cysteine to phenylalanine, the CDR3 counts 14 amino acids. CDR3 DNA only is kept here, 42 bases in frame from base 1. V is shortened by 5 bases, J by 7 bases, and the region joining them spans 15 bases.